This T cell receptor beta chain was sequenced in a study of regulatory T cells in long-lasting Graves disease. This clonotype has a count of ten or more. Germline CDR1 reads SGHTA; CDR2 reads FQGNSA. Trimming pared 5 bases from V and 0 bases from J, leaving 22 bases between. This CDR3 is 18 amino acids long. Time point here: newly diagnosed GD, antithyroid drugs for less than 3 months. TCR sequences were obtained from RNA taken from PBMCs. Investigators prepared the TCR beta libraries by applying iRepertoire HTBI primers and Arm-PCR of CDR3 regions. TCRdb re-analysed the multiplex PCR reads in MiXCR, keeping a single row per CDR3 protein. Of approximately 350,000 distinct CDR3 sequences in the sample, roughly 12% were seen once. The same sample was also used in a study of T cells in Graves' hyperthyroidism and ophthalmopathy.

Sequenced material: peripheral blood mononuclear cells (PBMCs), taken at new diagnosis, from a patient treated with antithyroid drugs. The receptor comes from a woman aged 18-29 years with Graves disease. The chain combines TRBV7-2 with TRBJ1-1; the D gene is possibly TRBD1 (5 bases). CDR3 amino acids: CASSAAWGIGVMNTEAFF. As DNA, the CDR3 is TGTGCCAGCAGCGCCGCGTGGGGTATAGGGGTCATGAACACTGAAGCTTTCTTT.